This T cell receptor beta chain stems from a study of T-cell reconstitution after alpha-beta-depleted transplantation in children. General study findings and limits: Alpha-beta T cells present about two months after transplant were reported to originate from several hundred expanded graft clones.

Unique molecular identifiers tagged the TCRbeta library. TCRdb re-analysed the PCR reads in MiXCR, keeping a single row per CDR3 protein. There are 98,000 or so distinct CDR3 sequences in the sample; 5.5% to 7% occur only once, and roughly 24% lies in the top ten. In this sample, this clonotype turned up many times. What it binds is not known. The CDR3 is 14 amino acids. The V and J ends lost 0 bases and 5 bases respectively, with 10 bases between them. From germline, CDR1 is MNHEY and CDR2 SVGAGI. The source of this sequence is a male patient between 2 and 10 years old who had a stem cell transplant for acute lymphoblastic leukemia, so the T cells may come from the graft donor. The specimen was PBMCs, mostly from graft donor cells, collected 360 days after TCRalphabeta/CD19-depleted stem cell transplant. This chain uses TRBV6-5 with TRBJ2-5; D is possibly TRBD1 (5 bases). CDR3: CASSYSPGMETQYF. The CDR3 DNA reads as TGTGCCAGCAGTTACTCCCCAGGGATGGAGACCCAGTACTTC.